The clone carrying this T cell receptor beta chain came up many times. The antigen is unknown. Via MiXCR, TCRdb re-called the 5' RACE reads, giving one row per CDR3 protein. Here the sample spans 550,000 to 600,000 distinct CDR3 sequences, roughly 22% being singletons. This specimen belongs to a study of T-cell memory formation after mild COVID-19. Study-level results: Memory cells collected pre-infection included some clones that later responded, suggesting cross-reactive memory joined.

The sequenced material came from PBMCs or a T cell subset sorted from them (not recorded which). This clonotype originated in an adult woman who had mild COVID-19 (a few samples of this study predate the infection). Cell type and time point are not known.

CDR3 nucleotide sequence: TGTGCCAGCAGTTCCGTCGGGATGCACACAGATACGCAGTATTTT. It is translated as CASSSVGMHTDTQYF. The chain recombines TRBV6-2 or TRBV6-3 with TRBJ2-3; a weak D match, TRBD2 (5 bases). Germline CDR1 reads MNHEY; CDR2 reads SVGEGT. V was pared by 4 bases and J by 2 bases, with 13 bases between. The CDR3 sequence is 15 residues long.